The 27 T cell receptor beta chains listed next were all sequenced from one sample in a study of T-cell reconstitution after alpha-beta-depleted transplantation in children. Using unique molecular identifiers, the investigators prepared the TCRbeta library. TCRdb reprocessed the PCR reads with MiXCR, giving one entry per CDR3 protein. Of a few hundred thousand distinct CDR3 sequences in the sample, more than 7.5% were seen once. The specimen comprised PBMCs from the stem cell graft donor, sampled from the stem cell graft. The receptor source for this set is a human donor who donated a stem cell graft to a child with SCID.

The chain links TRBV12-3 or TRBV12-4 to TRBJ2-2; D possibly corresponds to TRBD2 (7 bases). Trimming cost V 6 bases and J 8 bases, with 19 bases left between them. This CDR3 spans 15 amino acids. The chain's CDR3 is CASRSPWGGPGELFF. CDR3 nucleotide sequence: TGTGCCAGCAGGTCGCCTTGGGGGGGGCCAGGGGAGCTGTTTTTT.

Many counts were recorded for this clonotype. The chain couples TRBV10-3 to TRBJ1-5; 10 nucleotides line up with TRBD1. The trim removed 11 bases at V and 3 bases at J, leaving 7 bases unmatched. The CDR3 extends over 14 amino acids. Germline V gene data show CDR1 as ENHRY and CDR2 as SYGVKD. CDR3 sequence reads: CAARGTGDNQPQHF. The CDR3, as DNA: TGTGCCGCGAGAGGGACAGGGGACAATCAGCCCCAGCATTTT.

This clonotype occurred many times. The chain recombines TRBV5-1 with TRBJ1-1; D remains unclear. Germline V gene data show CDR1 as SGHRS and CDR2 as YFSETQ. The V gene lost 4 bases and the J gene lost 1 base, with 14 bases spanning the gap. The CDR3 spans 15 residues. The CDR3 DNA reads TGCGCCAGCAGCGGAGGGATGGCTAGGAACACTGAAGCTTTCTTT. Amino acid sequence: CASSGGMARNTEAFF.

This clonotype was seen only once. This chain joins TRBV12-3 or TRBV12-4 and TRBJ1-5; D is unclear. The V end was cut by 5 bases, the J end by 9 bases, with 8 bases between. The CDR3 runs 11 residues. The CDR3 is CASSLFGPQHF. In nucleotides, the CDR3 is TGTGCCAGCAGTCTCTTCGGGCCCCAGCATTTT.

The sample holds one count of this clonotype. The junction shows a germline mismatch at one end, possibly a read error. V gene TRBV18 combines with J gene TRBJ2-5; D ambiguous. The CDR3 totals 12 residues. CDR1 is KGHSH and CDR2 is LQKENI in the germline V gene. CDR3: CASSPYQETQSF. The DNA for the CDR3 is TGTGCCAGCTCACCATACCAAGAGACCCAGTCCTTC.

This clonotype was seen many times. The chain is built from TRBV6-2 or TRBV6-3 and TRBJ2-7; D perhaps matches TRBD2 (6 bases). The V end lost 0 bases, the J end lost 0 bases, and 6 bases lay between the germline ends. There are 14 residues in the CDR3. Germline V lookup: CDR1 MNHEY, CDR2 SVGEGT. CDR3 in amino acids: CASSYSSGSYEQYF. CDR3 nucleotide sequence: TGTGCCAGCAGTTACTCTAGCGGCTCCTACGAGCAGTACTTC.

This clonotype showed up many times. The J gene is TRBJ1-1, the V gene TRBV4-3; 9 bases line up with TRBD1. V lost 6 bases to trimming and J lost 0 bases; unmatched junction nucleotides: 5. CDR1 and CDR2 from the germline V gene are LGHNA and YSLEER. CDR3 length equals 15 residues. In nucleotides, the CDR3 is TGCGCCAGCAGAAATGACAGGGGGATGAACACTGAAGCTTTCTTT. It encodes CASRNDRGMNTEAFF.

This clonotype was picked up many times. The chain's CDR3 is CASSLRLMGGSNQPQHF. The CDR3 DNA is TGTGCCAGCAGTTTAAGGTTGATGGGGGGGAGCAATCAGCCCCAGCATTTT. The V call is TRBV12-3 or TRBV12-4, the J call TRBJ1-5; TRBD1 might be the D (5 bases). The CDR3 consists of 17 residues. V lost 2 bases and J lost 1, with 15 bases in between.

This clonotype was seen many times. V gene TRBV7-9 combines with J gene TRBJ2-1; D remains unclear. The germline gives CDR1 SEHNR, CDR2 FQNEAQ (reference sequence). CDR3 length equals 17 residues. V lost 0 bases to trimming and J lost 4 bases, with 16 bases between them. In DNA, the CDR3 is TGTGCCAGCAGCTTAGCGTCGTACGACTTGCAATACAATGAGCAGTTCTTC. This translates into CASSLASYDLQYNEQFF.

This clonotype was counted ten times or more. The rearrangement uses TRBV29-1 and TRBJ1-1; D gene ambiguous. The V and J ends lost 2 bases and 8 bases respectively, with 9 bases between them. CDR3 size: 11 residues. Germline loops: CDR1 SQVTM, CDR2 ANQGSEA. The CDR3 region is CSVEWVTEAFF. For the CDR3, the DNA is TGCAGCGTTGAATGGGTGACAGAAGCTTTCTTT.

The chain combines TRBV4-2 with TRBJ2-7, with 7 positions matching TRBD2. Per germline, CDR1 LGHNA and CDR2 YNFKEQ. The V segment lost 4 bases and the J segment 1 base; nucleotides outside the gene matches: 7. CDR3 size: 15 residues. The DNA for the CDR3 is TGTGCCAGCAGCCCGGAGAGCGGGGAGTCCTACGAGCAGTACTTC. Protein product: CASSPESGESYEQYF.

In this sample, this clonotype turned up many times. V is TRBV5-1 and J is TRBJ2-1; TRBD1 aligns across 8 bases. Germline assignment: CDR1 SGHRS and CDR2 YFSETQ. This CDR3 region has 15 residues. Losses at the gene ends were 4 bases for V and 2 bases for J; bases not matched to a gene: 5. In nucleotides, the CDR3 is TGCGCCAGCAGCCAAACAGGGGGTCCCTACAATGAGCAGTTCTTC. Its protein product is CASSQTGGPYNEQFF.

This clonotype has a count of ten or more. The chain's CDR3 is CASSLPGRAKNIQYF. CDR3 nucleotides: TGTGCCAGCAGCTTACCTGGCAGAGCCAAAAACATTCAGTACTTC. The chain uses TRBV7-9 and TRBJ2-4; D remains unclear. The V end lost 2 bases, the J end lost 0 bases, and 8 bases lay between the germline ends. The CDR3 contains 15 residues. Germline V CDR1 and CDR2: SEHNR, FQNEAQ (reference sequence).

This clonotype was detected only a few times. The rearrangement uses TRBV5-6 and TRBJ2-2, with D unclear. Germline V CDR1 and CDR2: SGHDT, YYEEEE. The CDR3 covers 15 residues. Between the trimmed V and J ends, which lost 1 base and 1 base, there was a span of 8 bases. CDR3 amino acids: CASSLYQRNTGELFF. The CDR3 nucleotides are TGTGCCAGCAGCTTGTACCAGAGGAACACCGGGGAGCTGTTTTTT.

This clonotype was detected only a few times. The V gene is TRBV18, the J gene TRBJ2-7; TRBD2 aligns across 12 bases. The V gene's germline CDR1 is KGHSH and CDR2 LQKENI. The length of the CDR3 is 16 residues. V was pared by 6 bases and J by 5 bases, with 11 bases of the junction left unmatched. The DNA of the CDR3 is TGTGCCAGCTCCCCTCGTAGGACTAGCGGGGCCAACGAGCAGTACTTC. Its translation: CASSPRRTSGANEQYF.

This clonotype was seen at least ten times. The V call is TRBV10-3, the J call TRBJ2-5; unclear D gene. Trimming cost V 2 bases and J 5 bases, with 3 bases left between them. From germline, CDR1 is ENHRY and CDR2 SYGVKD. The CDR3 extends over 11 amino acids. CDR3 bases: TGTGCCATCAGTGAGGGCGAGACCCAGTACTTC. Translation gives CAISEGETQYF.

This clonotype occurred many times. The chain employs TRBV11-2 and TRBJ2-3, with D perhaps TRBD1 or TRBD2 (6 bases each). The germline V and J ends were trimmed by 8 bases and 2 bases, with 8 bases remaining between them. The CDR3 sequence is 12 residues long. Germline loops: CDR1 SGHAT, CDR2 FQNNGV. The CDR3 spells CASGGLTDTQYF. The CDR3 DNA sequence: TGTGCCAGCGGGGGGCTCACAGATACGCAGTATTTT.

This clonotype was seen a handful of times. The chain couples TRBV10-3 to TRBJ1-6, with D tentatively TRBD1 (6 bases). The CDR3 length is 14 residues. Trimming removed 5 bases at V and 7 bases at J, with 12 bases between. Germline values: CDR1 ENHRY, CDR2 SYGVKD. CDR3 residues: CAISRGDFNSPLHF. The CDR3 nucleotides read TGTGCCATCAGTAGGGGGGACTTCAATTCACCCCTCCACTTT.

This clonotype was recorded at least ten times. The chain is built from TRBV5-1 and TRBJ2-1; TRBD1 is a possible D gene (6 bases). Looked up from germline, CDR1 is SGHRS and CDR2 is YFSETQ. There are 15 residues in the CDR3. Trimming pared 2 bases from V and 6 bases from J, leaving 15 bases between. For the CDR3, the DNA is TGCGCCAGCAGCTTTCTTGGGGGCCGGGGCAATGAGCAGTTCTTC. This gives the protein CASSFLGGRGNEQFF.

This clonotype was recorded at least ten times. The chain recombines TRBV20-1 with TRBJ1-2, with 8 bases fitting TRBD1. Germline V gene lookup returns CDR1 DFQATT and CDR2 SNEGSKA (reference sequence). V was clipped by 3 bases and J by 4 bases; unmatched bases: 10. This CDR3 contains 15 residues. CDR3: CSASRDRGDRYGYTF. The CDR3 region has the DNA TGCAGTGCTAGTAGAGACAGGGGTGATCGCTATGGCTACACCTTC.

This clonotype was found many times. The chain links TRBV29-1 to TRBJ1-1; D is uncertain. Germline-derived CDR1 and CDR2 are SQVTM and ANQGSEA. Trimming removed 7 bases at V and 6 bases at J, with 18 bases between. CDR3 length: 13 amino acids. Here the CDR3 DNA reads TGCAGCGCTCGGACCCGGGAGAGGTCTGAAGCTTTCTTT. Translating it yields CSARTRERSEAFF. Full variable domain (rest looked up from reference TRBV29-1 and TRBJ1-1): SAVISQKPSRDICQRGTSLTIQCQVDSQVTMMFWYRQQPGQSLTLIATANQGSEATYESGFVIDKFPISRPNLTFSTLTVSNMSPEDSSIYLCSARTRERSEAFFGQGTRLTVV.

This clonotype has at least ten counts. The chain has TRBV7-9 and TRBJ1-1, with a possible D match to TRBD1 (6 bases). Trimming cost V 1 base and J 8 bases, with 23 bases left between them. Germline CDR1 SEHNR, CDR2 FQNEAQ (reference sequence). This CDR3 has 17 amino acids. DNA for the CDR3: TGTGCCAGCAGCTTAGATGTTACGGTGATCCACACAGGGGAAGCTTTCTTT. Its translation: CASSLDVTVIHTGEAFF.

Here the CDR3 DNA reads TGTGCCACCAGCTTACAGCCATGGGGCAATCAGCCCCAGCATTTT. Protein: CATSLQPWGNQPQHF. The gene calls are TRBV15 and TRBJ1-5; D uncertain. The CDR3 loop spans 15 amino acids. Germline V gene lookup returns CDR1 LNHNV and CDR2 YYDKDF (reference sequence). Trimming took 5 bases from V and 2 from J, leaving 13 bases between them.

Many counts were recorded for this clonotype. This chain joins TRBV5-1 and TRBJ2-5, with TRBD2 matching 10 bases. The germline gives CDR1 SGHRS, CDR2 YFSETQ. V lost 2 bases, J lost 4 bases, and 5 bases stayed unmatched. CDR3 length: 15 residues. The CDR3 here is CASSFTSGKPETQYF. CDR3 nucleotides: TGCGCCAGCAGCTTTACTAGCGGGAAGCCAGAGACCCAGTACTTC.

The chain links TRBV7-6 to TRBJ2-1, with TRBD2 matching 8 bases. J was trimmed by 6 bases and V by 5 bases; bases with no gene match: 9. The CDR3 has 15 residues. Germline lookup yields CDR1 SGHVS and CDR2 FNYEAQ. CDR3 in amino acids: CASSLSGGSVNEQFF. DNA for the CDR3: TGTGCCAGCAGCCTCAGCGGGGGATCGGTCAATGAGCAGTTCTTC.

The CDR3 here is CASSDFVSDTQYF. The CDR3 DNA follows: TGTGCCAGCAGTGACTTTGTTTCGGATACGCAGTATTTT. V usage is TRBV2 and J usage is TRBJ2-3; D gene ambiguous. Trimming shortened V by 3 bases and J by 6 bases, and 10 bases separated the two germline ends. The CDR3 consists of 13 residues. Germline values: CDR1 SNHLY, CDR2 FYNNEI. Using reference TRBV2 and TRBJ2-3 for the parts outside the CDR3, the full variable domain is EPEVTQTPSHQVTQMGQEVILRCVPISNHLYFYWYRQILGQKVEFLVSFYNNEISEKSEIFDDQFSVERPDGSNFTLKIRSTKLEDSAMYFCASSDFVSDTQYFGPGTRLTVL.

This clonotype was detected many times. For the CDR3, the DNA is TGCAGTGCTAGCCTTAGGACGGGGGAGTATGGCTACACCTTC. Translation: CSASLRTGEYGYTF. The chain joins TRBV20-1 to TRBJ1-2, with a possible D match to TRBD1 (5 bases). CDR1 DFQATT and CDR2 SNEGSKA come from the germline V gene (reference sequence). Trimming pared 3 bases from V and 5 bases from J, leaving 16 bases between. The length of the CDR3 is 14 residues.